The T cell receptor beta chain under discussion was sequenced for a study of shared clonotypes between healthy human individuals. This CDR3 contains 14 residues. Trimming removed 5 bases at V and 5 bases at J, with 14 bases between. Germline CDR1 MGHRA, CDR2 YSYEKL. Sorted-subset replicate PCRs used 200 ng of genomic DNA. This amount corresponded to tens of thousands of T cell genomes. Using immunoSEQ multiplex PCR, the repertoire was profiled, and TCRdb retains in-frame clones only, with some absent. In the table there are around 2,100,000 clones, roughly 94% of which are singletons. Cells designated naive CD8 were CD45RO-negative and were positively selected for CCR7, with terminally differentiated effector memory CD45RA+ cells excluded.

This receptor was taken from a man in his late teens or twenties in good health. The sequenced material came from naive CD8+ T cells sorted from blood. The J gene is TRBJ2-3, the V gene TRBV4-1; D is unresolved. CDR3 DNA: TGCGCCAGCAGCGCGACGGTAGTGGGAGATACGCAGTATTTT. Amino acids: CASSATVVGDTQYF.